This is a list of T cell receptor beta chains from one sample in a study of blood T cell repertoires in COVID-19. The assay was immunoSEQ multiplex PCR, and TCRdb's table has in-frame clones only and misses some. The sample has 35,000 to 50,000 clones, about four fifths seen once; the top ten hold approximately 4%. The sequenced sample consisted of peripheral blood. Every receptor here comes from a woman in her 70s with acute or convalescent COVID-19. Each CDR3 is given with its conserved first and last residue. The D gene is left open where the match is weak. The size of a clone is reported for some rows only, either as once, few or many, or as a class for expanded clones.

clone size,V gene,J gene,D gene,CDR3 DNA,CDR3 protein
NA,TRBV3-1/TRBV3-2,TRBJ2-7,TRBD1,TGTGCCAGCAGCCGAGAGGGGACAGTCCACCGCGAGCAGTACTTC,CASSREGTVHREQYF
few,TRBV29-1,TRBJ2-2,TRBD2,TGCAGCGGTGGGACTACCTTAAACACCGGGGAGCTGTTTTTT,CSGGTTLNTGELFF
NA,TRBV6-5,TRBJ2-7,TRBD1,TGTGCCAGCAGTTCGGCCGGGACAGGGGCCTACGAGCAGTACTTC,CASSSAGTGAYEQYF
NA,TRBV25-1,TRBJ2-3,NA,TGTGCCAGCAGCGACGTAGGAGGGAGGGATACGCAGTATTTT,CASSDVGGRDTQYF
NA,TRBV24-1,TRBJ2-1,TRBD1,TGTGCCACCAGTGATATTTCCCGGACAGGTAGCTCCTACAATGAGCAGTTCTTC,CATSDISRTGSSYNEQFF
NA,TRBV5-1,TRBJ2-7,NA,TGCGCCAGCAGCCTCTACGACAGGTCCGCCGAGCAGTACTTC,CASSLYDRSAEQYF
once,TRBV9,TRBJ2-6,NA,TGTGCCAGCAGCGTAGTGGACTTACCCTCTGGGGCCAACGTCCTGACTTTC,CASSVVDLPSGANVLTF
NA,TRBV3-1/TRBV3-2,TRBJ1-4,NA,TGTGCCAGCCCGGACCCCGGACAGTTTAATGAAAAACTGTTTTTT,CASPDPGQFNEKLFF
once,TRBV11-2,TRBJ2-1,TRBD2,TGTGCCAGCAGCCCCCCGGGACTAGCGGGAAGGAATGAGCAGTTCTTC,CASSPPGLAGRNEQFF
NA,TRBV6-2/TRBV6-3,TRBJ2-7,TRBD2,TGTGCCAGCAGATACCTTAGCGGGGGGGGCTACGAGCAGTACTTC,CASRYLSGGGYEQYF
NA,TRBV30,TRBJ2-7,NA,TGTGCCTGGAGTACTCCCGGTCCCTACGAGCAGTACTTC,CAWSTPGPYEQYF
few,TRBV30,TRBJ2-6,NA,TGTGCCTGGAGAAGACAGAGCTCTGGGGCCAACGTCCTGACTTTC,CAWRRQSSGANVLTF
few,TRBV7-8,TRBJ2-1,TRBD2,TGTGCCAGCAGCTCGAGAACTAGCGGTGGTGAGCAGTTCTTC,CASSSRTSGGEQFF
NA,TRBV7-9,TRBJ2-7,NA,TGTGCCAGCAGCTGGGGGCTGGGAAGCTCCTACGAGCAGTACTTC,CASSWGLGSSYEQYF
NA,TRBV28,TRBJ2-5,TRBD2,TGTGCCAGCAGCTATTTCGCTAGACTAGCAGCGGAGACCCAGTACTTC,CASSYFARLAAETQYF
NA,TRBV4-1,TRBJ2-3,NA,TGCGCCAGCAGCCAACCGGGGTTAGATACGCAGTATTTT,CASSQPGLDTQYF
NA,TRBV9,TRBJ1-4,NA,TGTGCCAGCAGCGTAGGATTGAAGGGGGATGAAAAACTGTTTTTT,CASSVGLKGDEKLFF
NA,TRBV28,TRBJ2-5,NA,TGTGCCAGTTCGAAGCAGTGGGGCAAGCTGACCCAGTACTTC,CASSKQWGKLTQYF
NA,TRBV30,TRBJ2-7,NA,TGTGCCTGGAGTAGCCCCTACGAGCAGTACTTC,CAWSSPYEQYF
NA,TRBV5-4,TRBJ2-7,NA,TGTGCCAGCAGCCCAGGAGGGGCCGCACCGACCTACGAGCAGTACTTC,CASSPGGAAPTYEQYF
NA,TRBV7-2,TRBJ1-1,NA,TGTGCCAGCAGCTTACAGGGGATGATGAACACTGAAGCTTTCTTT,CASSLQGMMNTEAFF
NA,TRBV9,TRBJ2-1,TRBD2,TGTGCCAGCAGCGTAGGGGGACTAGCGGACTACAATGAGCAGTTCTTC,CASSVGGLADYNEQFF
NA,TRBV7-2,TRBJ2-3,TRBD1,TGTGCCAGCAGCTTAGTGGCGACAGGGGGCATGTCAGATACGCAGTATTTT,CASSLVATGGMSDTQYF
NA,TRBV10-3,TRBJ1-1,NA,TGTGCCATCAGTGAACAGGCTACTGAAGCTTTCTTT,CAISEQATEAFF
NA,TRBV28,TRBJ1-1,NA,TGTGCCAGCAACAGGGTCACTGAAGCTTTCTTT,CASNRVTEAFF
NA,TRBV18,TRBJ2-1,TRBD1,TGTGCCAGCTCACTGCTGGGACAGTTCTACAATGAGCAGTTCTTC,CASSLLGQFYNEQFF
NA,TRBV15,TRBJ2-7,TRBD1,TGTGCCACCAGCAGAGATCTCCGCCGGACAGGGAGACAATACGAGCAGTACTTC,CATSRDLRRTGRQYEQYF
once,TRBV3-1/TRBV3-2,TRBJ2-1,TRBD2,TGTGCCAGCAGCCAAGATTCGTGGGAGGGCCAAAATGAGCAGTTCTTC,CASSQDSWEGQNEQFF
NA,TRBV9,TRBJ1-1,TRBD1,TGTGCCAGCAGGGGACAGGGGGGCACTGAAGCTTTCTTT,CASRGQGGTEAFF
NA,TRBV27,TRBJ2-7,TRBD2,TGTGCCAGCAGTCCACCGGGACTAGCGGGCCGCGAGCAGTACTTC,CASSPPGLAGREQYF
NA,TRBV6-5,TRBJ2-1,NA,TGTGCCAGCACCCTCTTTCGACAGAGCTTCAGCGAGCAGTTCTTC,CASTLFRQSFSEQFF
NA,TRBV4-1,TRBJ2-3,TRBD2,TGCGCCAGCAGCCCAGTCGGTACTAGCGGGGTAGATACGCAGTATTTT,CASSPVGTSGVDTQYF
once,TRBV27,TRBJ2-3,TRBD2,TGTGCCAGCAGTTTTACTAGCGGTAACCGAGGGGTTGGTACGCAGTATTTT,CASSFTSGNRGVGTQYF
NA,TRBV6-5,TRBJ1-1,NA,TGTGCCAGCAGTTACGGGTGGACAGCCTCCGCGATAGGAGCTTTCTTT,CASSYGWTASAIGAFF
few,TRBV14,TRBJ2-7,TRBD1,TGTGCCAGCAGCCCTCCCGCGGACAGGGGGCTCAAGCAGTACTTC,CASSPPADRGLKQYF
NA,TRBV27,TRBJ1-1,NA,TGTGCCAGTTTCGGTCCCCTTATGAACACTGAAGCTTTCTTT,CASFGPLMNTEAFF
NA,TRBV15,TRBJ2-7,NA,TGTGCCACCAGCAGAGATGCCGGGGTCGCGTCCTACGAGCAGTACTTC,CATSRDAGVASYEQYF
NA,TRBV4-3,TRBJ2-5,NA,TGCGCCAGCAGCCAAGGGACACCGCTCCAAGAGACCCAGTACTTC,CASSQGTPLQETQYF
NA,TRBV28,TRBJ2-2,TRBD2,TGTGCCAGCAGTTTAAGGACTAGCGGGAACACCGGGGAGCTGTTTTTT,CASSLRTSGNTGELFF
NA,TRBV6-5,TRBJ1-4,TRBD1,TGTGCCAGCAGTTCCCCTGACGACAGGGCCGATCGAAAACTGTTTTTT,CASSSPDDRADRKLFF
few,TRBV28,TRBJ1-5,NA,TGTGCCAGCAGTTCAGGGGTCAATCAGCCCCAGCATTTT,CASSSGVNQPQHF
NA,TRBV11-1,TRBJ1-6,TRBD1,TGTGCCAGCAGCCCCCTCAGGGGGCTCCCTTCACCCCTCCACTTT,CASSPLRGLPSPLHF
NA,TRBV9,TRBJ2-1,NA,TGTGCCAGCAGCTTCGGGGTGGGCAATGAGCAGTTCTTC,CASSFGVGNEQFF
NA,TRBV19,TRBJ2-3,NA,TGTGCCAGTAGTATAAGACAGGCCCAGAGCACAGATACGCAGTATTTT,CASSIRQAQSTDTQYF
once,TRBV18,TRBJ2-4,NA,TGTGCCAGCTCTCAACAGGGTCCCAGGGGAAACATTCAGTACTTC,CASSQQGPRGNIQYF
NA,TRBV5-1,TRBJ2-7,TRBD1,TGCGCCAGCAGTCCCGACAGGGCGGCCTACGAGCAGTACTTC,CASSPDRAAYEQYF